This TCR beta chain was obtained from a study of blood T cell repertoires in COVID-19. Study summary: Sites in the United States, Italy and Spain provided acute and convalescent COVID-19 samples.

The V and J ends lost 4 bases and 5 bases respectively, with 11 bases between them. The CDR3 totals 13 residues. Germline-derived CDR1 and CDR2 are SNHLY and FYNNEI. The table came from immunoSEQ multiplex PCR; TCRdb's copy has only in-frame clones and leaves some out. The sample includes approximately 360,000 clones, 83% seen only once; the top ten take approximately 5.4%. This sequence was found in a woman in her 50s who had recovered from COVID-19. Sequencing was carried out using PBMCs or T cells enriched from blood (not recorded which). J is TRBJ1-1 and V is TRBV2; D uncertain. The CDR3 sequence: CASSVGVWTEAFF. CDR3 nucleotides: TGTGCCAGCAGTGTCGGGGTTTGGACTGAAGCTTTCTTT.